This TCR beta chain was retrieved from a study of blood T cell repertoires in COVID-19. Study background: Material from acute and convalescent COVID-19 was sourced from the United States, Italy and Spain.

Enrolled through a virtual design, the participants were between about 18 and 100 years of age and came from about two dozen US areas. A COVID-19 case was met by exposed participants within 2 weeks before study entry. Authors' processing steps: Quantification of nucleated cells was approximated via reference gene primer amplification. Sequencing was performed with immunoSEQ multiplex PCR; in TCRdb, only in-frame clones are kept and a portion is missing. The V and J calls and clone size come from that table; D and trimming were worked out from the DNA. The table shows roughly 430,000 clones, with 88% occurring only once. CDR1 is KGHSH, CDR2 LQKENI, per germline. V trimming: 2 bases; J trimming: 2 bases; junction bases outside the gene matches: 15. The CDR3 runs 20 residues.

The chain carries TRBV18 and TRBJ2-7; 13 bases agree with TRBD2. Sequenced: PBMCs or T cells enriched from blood (not recorded which). The TCR originated in a woman between 18 and 30 years old who had been exposed to COVID-19. In DNA, the CDR3 is TGTGCCAGCTCACCAATGGGCACTAGCGGGAGGGCTGTCACTACCTACGAGCAGTACTTC. Protein: CASSPMGTSGRAVTTYEQYF.